This entry describes one TCR beta chain. This clonotype appeared many times. Its antigen is currently not known. One end of the junction is discordant with germline, which a read error may explain. This entry belongs to a study of spatial heterogeneity in lung cancer (dated by TCRdb to the late 2010s). In the study overall: More beta-chain than alpha-chain transcripts were consistently detected, likely reflecting higher beta-chain transcript abundance. In the raw uncorrected reads, each unique combination of TCR and UMI appeared more than ten times on average. Nonsynonymous mutation counts, determined by whole-exome sequencing of tumor tissue, were related to features of the TCR repertoire. TCR transcript counts in tumor regions correlated strongly with a T cell transcriptional module score from matched bulk RNA-seq. TCR alpha and beta repertoires were quantitatively compared across multiple tumor regions, matched nontumor lung and blood in non-small cell lung cancer. Both alpha and beta chains were TCR-sequenced in samples taken at surgery, namely 220 tumor regions, fewer than 85 matched nontumor lung samples and around 53 PBMC samples.

The sample's time point label, in plain terms: sample taken at primary tumor resection. The donors were 65 to 85 patients from the lung TRACERx cohort who had early-stage, untreated non-small cell lung cancer. Without any cell sorting, TCR sequencing was performed on whole RNA extracted either from tumor and nontumor lung tissue or from cryopreserved PBMC samples. Only patients for whom sufficient RNA was available from at least two tumor regions were selected for TCR sequencing. Before being selected, tumor and adjacent nontumor lung specimens were reviewed by a lung pathologist. The investigation overall reported the following: Estimated TCR-seq coverage of tumor T cells was only approximately 7.4% for alpha chains and around 13% for beta chains. The tumor nonsynonymous mutation count correlated with the number of expanded alpha and beta TCRs within the tumor. Additional single-cell paired TCR alpha and beta sequencing was considered necessary to confirm, at a functional level, the hypothesis that regional TCRs recognize regional mutations. Counts of ubiquitous and regional expanded TCRs were found to correlate with counts of ubiquitous and regional nonsynonymous mutations, respectively.

Library creation used 5' RACE. The data were produced on a NextSeq 500. In the TCR library protocol, a unique molecular identifier was attached to each TCR cDNA molecule so that PCR and sequencing errors could be corrected. On the authors' methods: TCR identification, UMI-based error correction and CDR3 extraction were all carried out with Decombinator tools. TCRs above a frequency of 2 per 1,000, corresponding to the top 1% of the tumor frequency distribution, were defined as expanded. Expanded tumor TCRs were classed as regional if statistically deemed absent (corrected P<0.05) from at least one tumor region, otherwise ubiquitous. Renyi diversity was computed with the R vegan package after each repertoire had been subsampled 100 times to 5,000 TCRs. To build CDR3 similarity networks, amino acid triplet string-kernel similarity was used, and CDR3s were connected when their pairwise similarity was above 0.82. TCRdb reanalyzed the raw reads on its own, using fastp at Q25 for trimming and MiXCR for clone calling, and kept in-frame beta chains. Identical CDR3 protein sequences are pooled into one entry, listed with their most common genes and DNA. TCRdb's processing, not the authors' own work, is the source of the V and J calls. The sample includes more than 20,000 distinct CDR3 sequences, with around 2.8% observed a single time. 7.7% of the sample is held by the ten biggest clonotypes.

Looking up the germline V gene yields CDR1 MNHEY and CDR2 SVGEGT. The CDR3 holds 15 amino acids from the cysteine to the phenylalanine. The retained sequence is limited to the CDR3, 45 bases, with the frame set at the first base. The rearranged chain carries TRBV6-2 or TRBV6-3 and TRBJ2-1, with no D gene named confidently. This specimen was lung tumor tissue, taken at surgery. This TCR came from a male donor with early-stage non-small cell lung cancer. The DNA sequence follows: TGTGCCAGCAGGACCCAGGCTACAAACGTGGGGTCTGTAATCTTC. It translates to CASRTQATNVGSVIF.